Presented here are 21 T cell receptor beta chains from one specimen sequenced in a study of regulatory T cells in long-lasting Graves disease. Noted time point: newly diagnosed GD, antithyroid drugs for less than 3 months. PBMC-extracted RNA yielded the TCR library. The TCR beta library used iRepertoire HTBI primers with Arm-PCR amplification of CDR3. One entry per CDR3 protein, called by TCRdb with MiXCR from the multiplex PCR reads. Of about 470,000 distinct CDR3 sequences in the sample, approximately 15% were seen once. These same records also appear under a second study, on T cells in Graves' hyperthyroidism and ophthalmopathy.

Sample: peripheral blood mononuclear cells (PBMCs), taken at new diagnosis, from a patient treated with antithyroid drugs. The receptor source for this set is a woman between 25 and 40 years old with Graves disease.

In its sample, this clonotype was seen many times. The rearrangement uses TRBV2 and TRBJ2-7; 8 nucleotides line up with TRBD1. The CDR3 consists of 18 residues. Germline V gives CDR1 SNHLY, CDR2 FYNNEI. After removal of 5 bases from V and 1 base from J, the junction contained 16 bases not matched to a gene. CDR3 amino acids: CASSKPTTGQEGSYEQYF. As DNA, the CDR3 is TGTGCCAGCAGTAAACCGACCACGGGACAGGAGGGGTCCTACGAGCAGTACTTC.

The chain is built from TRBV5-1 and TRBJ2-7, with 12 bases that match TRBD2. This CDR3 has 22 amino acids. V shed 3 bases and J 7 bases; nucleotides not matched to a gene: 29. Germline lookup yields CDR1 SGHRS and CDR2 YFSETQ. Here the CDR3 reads CASSWTGKGGAGPASGRVEQYF. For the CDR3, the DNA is TGCGCCAGCAGCTGGACCGGGAAAGGGGGCGCGGGTCCTGCTAGCGGGAGGGTTGAGCAGTACTTC.

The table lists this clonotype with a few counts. The CDR3 nucleotides are TGCAGTGCGCAGGACCCCCGAGGGACAGATACGCAGTATTTT. It yields the protein CSAQDPRGTDTQYF. J is TRBJ2-3 and V is TRBV20-1; D may be TRBD2 (5 bases). CDR1 and CDR2 from the germline V gene are DFQATT and SNEGSKA (reference sequence). CDR3 length: 14 amino acids. Trimming removed 6 bases from V and 3 bases from J, with 16 bases in between.

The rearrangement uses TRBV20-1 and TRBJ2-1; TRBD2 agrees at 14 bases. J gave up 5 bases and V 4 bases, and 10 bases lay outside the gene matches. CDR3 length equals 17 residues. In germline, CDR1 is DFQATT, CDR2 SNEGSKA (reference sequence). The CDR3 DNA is TGCAGTGCTACCCGACTAGCGGGAGGGCCCTCTAACAATGAGCAGTTCTTC. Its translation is CSATRLAGGPSNNEQFF.

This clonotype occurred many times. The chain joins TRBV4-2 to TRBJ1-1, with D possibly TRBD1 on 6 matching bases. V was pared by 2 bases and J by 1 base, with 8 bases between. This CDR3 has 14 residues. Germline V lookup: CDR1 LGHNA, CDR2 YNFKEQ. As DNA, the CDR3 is TGTGCCAGCAGCCAACTCAGGGGGAACACTGAAGCTTTCTTT. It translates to CASSQLRGNTEAFF.

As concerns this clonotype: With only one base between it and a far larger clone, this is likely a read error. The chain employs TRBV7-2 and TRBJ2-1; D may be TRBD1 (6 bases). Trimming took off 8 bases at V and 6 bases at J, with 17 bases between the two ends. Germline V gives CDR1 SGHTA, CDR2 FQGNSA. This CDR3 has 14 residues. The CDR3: CASGELQGSNEQFF. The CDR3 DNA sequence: TGTGCCAGCGGCGAACTACAGGGATCCAATGAGCAGTTCTTC.

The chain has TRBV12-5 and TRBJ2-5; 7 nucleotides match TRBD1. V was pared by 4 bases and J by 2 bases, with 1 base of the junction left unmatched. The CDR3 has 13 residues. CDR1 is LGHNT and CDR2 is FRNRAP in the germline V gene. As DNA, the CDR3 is TGTGCTAGTGGTTCGGGACAGCAAGAGACCCAGTACTTC. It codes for CASGSGQQETQYF. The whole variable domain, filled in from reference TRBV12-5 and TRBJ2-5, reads DARVTQTPRHKVTEMGQEVTMRCQPILGHNTVFWYRQTMMQGLELLAYFRNRAPLDDSGMPKDRFSAEMPDATLATLKIQPSEPRDSAVYFCASGSGQQETQYFGPGTRLLVL.

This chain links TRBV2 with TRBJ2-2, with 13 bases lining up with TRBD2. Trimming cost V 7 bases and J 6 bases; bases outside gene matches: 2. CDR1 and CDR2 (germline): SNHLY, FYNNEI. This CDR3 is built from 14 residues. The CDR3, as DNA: TGTGCCAGCAAACTAGCGGGAGGGTCCGGGGAGCTGTTTTTT. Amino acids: CASKLAGGSGELFF.

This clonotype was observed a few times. CDR3 amino acids: CASSSASGRFYNEQFF. The DNA of the CDR3 is TGTGCCAGCAGTTCGGCCAGCGGGAGGTTTTACAATGAGCAGTTCTTC. This rearrangement joins TRBV28 to TRBJ2-1, with 9 bases lining up with TRBD2. The CDR3 has 16 residues. Germline-derived CDR1 and CDR2 are MDHEN and SYDVKM. The V gene end was trimmed by 4 bases and the J gene end by 4 bases; junction bases not matched to a gene: 8.

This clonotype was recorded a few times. The DNA for the CDR3 is TGCAGCGCACGACAGGAGGCTAACTATGGCTACACCTTC. Its protein is CSARQEANYGYTF. V is TRBV29-1 and J is TRBJ1-2; weak D call: TRBD1 (6 bases). V was cut by 7 bases and J by 0 bases, with 12 bases left in between. In germline, CDR1 is SQVTM, CDR2 ANQGSEA. The CDR3 is made up of 13 amino acids.

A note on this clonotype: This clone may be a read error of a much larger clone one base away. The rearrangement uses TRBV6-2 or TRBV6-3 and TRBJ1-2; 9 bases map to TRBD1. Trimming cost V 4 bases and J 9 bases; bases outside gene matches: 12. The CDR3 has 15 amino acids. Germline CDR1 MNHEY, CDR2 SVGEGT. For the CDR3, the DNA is TGTGCCAGCAGTTCCCCGGGACAGGGAAGTCATTGCTACACCTTC. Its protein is CASSSPGQGSHCYTF.

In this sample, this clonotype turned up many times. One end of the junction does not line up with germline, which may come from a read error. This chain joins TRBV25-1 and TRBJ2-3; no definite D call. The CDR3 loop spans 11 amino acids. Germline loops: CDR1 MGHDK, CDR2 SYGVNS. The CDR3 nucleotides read TGCGCCAGCAGTGAGATAGATACGCAGTATTTT. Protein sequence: CASSEIDTQYF. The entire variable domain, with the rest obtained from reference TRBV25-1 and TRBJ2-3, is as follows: EADIYQTPRYLVIGTGKKITLECSQTMGHDKMYWYQQDPGMELHLIHYSYGVNSTEKGDLSSESTVSRIRTEHFPLTLESARPSHTSQYLCASSEIDTQYFGPGTRLTVL.

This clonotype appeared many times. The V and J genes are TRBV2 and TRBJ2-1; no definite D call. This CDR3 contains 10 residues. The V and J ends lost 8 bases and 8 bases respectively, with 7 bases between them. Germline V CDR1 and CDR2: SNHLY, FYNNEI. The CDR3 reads CASGRDEQFF. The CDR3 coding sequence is TGTGCCAGCGGTAGAGATGAGCAGTTCTTC.

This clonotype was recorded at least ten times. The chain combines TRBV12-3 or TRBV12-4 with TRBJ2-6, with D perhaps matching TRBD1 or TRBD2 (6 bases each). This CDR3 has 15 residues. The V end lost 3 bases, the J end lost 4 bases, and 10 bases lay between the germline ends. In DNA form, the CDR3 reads TGTGCCAGCAGTTTCTGGGGGGCCGGGGCCAACGTCCTGACTTTC. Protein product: CASSFWGAGANVLTF.

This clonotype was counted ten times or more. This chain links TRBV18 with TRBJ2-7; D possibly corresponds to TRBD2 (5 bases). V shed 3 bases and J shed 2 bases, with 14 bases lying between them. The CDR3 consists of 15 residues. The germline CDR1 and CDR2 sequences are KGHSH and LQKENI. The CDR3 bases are TGTGCCAGCTCACCGAATATTCTAGCCCCCTACGAGCAGTACTTC. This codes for CASSPNILAPYEQYF.

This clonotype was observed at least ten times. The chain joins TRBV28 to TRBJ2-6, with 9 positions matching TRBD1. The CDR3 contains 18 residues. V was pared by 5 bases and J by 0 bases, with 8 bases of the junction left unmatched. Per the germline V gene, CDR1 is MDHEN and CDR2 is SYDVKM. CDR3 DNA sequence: TGTGCCAGCAGTCCTCCGGGACAGGGACTCTCTGGGGCCAACGTCCTGACTTTC. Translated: CASSPPGQGLSGANVLTF.

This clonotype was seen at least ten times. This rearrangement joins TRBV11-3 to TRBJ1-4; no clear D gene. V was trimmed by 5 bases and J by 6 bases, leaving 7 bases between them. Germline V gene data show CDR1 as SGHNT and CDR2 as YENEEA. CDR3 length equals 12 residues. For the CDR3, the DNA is TGTGCCAGCAGCCCCCAAGATGAAAAACTGTTTTTT. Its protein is CASSPQDEKLFF.

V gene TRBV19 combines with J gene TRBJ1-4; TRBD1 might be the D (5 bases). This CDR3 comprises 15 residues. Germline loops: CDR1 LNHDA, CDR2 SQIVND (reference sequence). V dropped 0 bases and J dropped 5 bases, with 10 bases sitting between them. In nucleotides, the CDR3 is TGTGCCAGTAGTATAGATGGGGCAGGGAATGAAAAACTGTTTTTT. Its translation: CASSIDGAGNEKLFF.

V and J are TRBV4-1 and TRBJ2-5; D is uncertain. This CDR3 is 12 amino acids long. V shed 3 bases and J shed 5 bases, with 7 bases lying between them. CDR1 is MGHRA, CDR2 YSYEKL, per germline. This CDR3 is CASSHPLETQYF. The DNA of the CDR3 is TGCGCCAGCAGCCATCCCTTGGAGACCCAGTACTTC.

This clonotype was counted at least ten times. CDR3 residues: CAIRQGLAGTYEQYF. The CDR3 DNA reads TGTGCCATCAGACAGGGACTAGCGGGAACCTACGAGCAGTACTTC. This chain uses TRBV10-3 with TRBJ2-7; 13 bases line up with TRBD2. Germline V gene sequence: CDR1 ENHRY, CDR2 SYGVKD. V dropped 6 bases and J dropped 2; count of bases not matched to a gene: 4. CDR3 length: 15 amino acids.

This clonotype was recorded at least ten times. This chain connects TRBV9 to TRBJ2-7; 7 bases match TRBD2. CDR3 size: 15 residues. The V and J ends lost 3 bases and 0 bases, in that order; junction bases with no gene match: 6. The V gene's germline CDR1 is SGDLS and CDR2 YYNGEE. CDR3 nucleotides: TGTGCCAGCAGCGCGGGGGAGGGCAGCTCCTACGAGCAGTACTTC. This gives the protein CASSAGEGSSYEQYF.